These 30 T cell receptor beta chains share one sample of origin, sequenced in a study of technical replicates of blood from several donors. Some clones are missing from TCRdb's copy, which holds only in-frame ones; the method was immunoSEQ multiplex PCR. The sample yields about 69,000 clones, 88% seen once. Sequenced: PBMCs. Every receptor here comes from a human donor in good health. Some clones in this sample may be carry-over from other donors' samples.

The table lists this clone with a few counts. V and J are TRBV6-5 and TRBJ1-1; D is ambiguous. With 6 bases removed from V and 1 base from J, the gap between germline ends came to 6 bases. The germline CDR1 and CDR2 sequences are MNHEY and SVGAGI. This CDR3 has 12 residues. The CDR3 is CASREKNTEAFF. The CDR3 DNA is TGTGCCAGCAGAGAGAAGAACACTGAAGCTTTCTTT.

Turning to this clone: The junction departs from germline at one end; a sequencing error may be responsible. The chain joins TRBV2 to TRBJ2-1, with 8 bases lining up with TRBD2. The CDR3 runs 14 residues. CDR1 is SNHLY, CDR2 FYNNEI, per germline. The CDR3 DNA is TGTGCCAGCAATGAAAACGGGAGGGGCAATGAGCAGTTCTTC. It is translated as CASNENGRGNEQFF.

The CDR3 sequence is CASSSVDSPYEQYF. CDR3 sequence (DNA): TGTGCCAGCAGTTCGGTTGACAGTCCCTACGAGCAGTACTTC. The J gene is TRBJ2-7, the V gene TRBV6-5, with D maybe TRBD1 (5 bases). The germline gives CDR1 MNHEY, CDR2 SVGAGI. CDR3 size: 14 residues. V was cut by 4 bases and J by 2 bases, with 12 bases left in between.

The V call is TRBV2, the J call TRBJ2-6; D is perhaps TRBD2 (5 bases). V lost 6 bases to trimming and J lost 4 bases, with 28 bases between them. This CDR3 is built from 20 residues. Germline-derived CDR1 and CDR2 are SNHLY and FYNNEI. CDR3 sequence reads: CASRQNFWTGYSGGANVLTF. For the CDR3, the DNA is TGTGCCAGCAGGCAAAATTTCTGGACGGGATACTCGGGCGGGGCCAACGTCCTGACTTTC. Looking up the rest from reference TRBV2 and TRBJ2-6 gives the full variable domain: EPEVTQTPSHQVTQMGQEVILRCVPISNHLYFYWYRQILGQKVEFLVSFYNNEISEKSEIFDDQFSVERPDGSNFTLKIRSTKLEDSAMYFCASRQNFWTGYSGGANVLTFGAGSRLTVL.

The J gene is TRBJ1-3, the V gene TRBV2; unclear D gene. Germline CDR1 reads SNHLY; CDR2 reads FYNNEI. V lost 6 bases and J 3 bases, leaving 9 bases between the germline ends. This CDR3 has 13 amino acids. The CDR3 region has the DNA TGTGCCAGCAGGAGGCGCGATGGAAACACCATATATTTT. It translates to CASRRRDGNTIYF.

The rearrangement joins TRBV6-5 to TRBJ1-2; D not certain. CDR1 and CDR2 from the germline V gene are MNHEY and SVGAGI. V shed 0 bases and J shed 7 bases, with 12 bases lying between them. The CDR3 runs to 14 residues. For the CDR3, the DNA is TGTGCCAGCAGTTACTCGTTATCAGCGCCTGGCTACACCTTC. Translated, it gives CASSYSLSAPGYTF.

The rearrangement uses TRBV18 and TRBJ1-1; the D is unclear. V gave up 4 bases and J gave up 1 base, with 7 bases separating them. The CDR3 covers 13 residues. The V gene's germline CDR1 is KGHSH and CDR2 LQKENI. The CDR3 loop is CASSREENTEAFF. The CDR3 bases are TGTGCCAGCTCACGGGAGGAGAACACTGAAGCTTTCTTT.

V gene TRBV5-5 combines with J gene TRBJ2-2; D uncertain. CDR1 and CDR2 (germline): SGHKS, YYEKEE (reference sequence). The CDR3 spans 13 residues. V was shortened by 4 bases and J by 7 bases, with 11 bases between the two germline ends. The CDR3 is CASSLVAVGELFF. In nucleotides, the CDR3 is TGTGCCAGCAGCCTGGTGGCCGTCGGGGAGCTGTTTTTT.

The chain recombines TRBV6-5 with TRBJ1-2; D is undetermined. Looked up from germline, CDR1 is MNHEY and CDR2 is SVGAGI. This CDR3 is 15 amino acids long. V was pared by 0 bases and J by 1 base, with 9 bases between. DNA for the CDR3: TGTGCCAGCAGTTACTCGCGGGGTATTAACTATGGCTACACCTTC. This gives the protein CASSYSRGINYGYTF.

This clone has only one observation. V is TRBV5-6 and J is TRBJ2-1, with no clear D. Per the germline V gene, CDR1 is SGHDT and CDR2 is YYEEEE. The V gene lost 0 bases and the J gene lost 7 bases, with 11 bases spanning the gap. The CDR3 contains 14 residues. The CDR3 nucleotides read TGTGCCAGCAGCTTGGCAGGCTACCGAAATGAGCAGTTCTTC. Translating gives CASSLAGYRNEQFF.

The chain carries TRBV6-1 and TRBJ1-2; a possible D gene is TRBD1 (5 bases). The CDR3 has 18 residues. Germline lookup yields CDR1 MNHNS and CDR2 SASEGT. Trimming shortened V by 1 base and J by 7 bases, and 25 bases separated the two germline ends. The CDR3 is CASSEGDLWGTRKIGYTF. CDR3 coding DNA: TGTGCCAGCAGTGAAGGAGATTTATGGGGGACTCGCAAGATTGGCTACACCTTC.

The CDR3 DNA reads as TGTGCCAGCAGCTCGGGACTAGCCAACACCGGGGAGCTGTTTTTT. This codes for CASSSGLANTGELFF. J is TRBJ2-2 and V is TRBV7-9; 9 bases fit TRBD2. This CDR3 has 15 amino acids. CDR1 and CDR2 (germline): SEHNR, FQNEAQ (reference sequence). After removal of 4 bases from V and 2 bases from J, the junction contained 2 bases not matched to a gene.

The chain has TRBV7-9 and TRBJ2-5; D may be TRBD2 (6 bases). The length of the CDR3 is 14 residues. The germline CDR1 and CDR2 sequences are SEHNR and FQNEAQ (reference sequence). Trimming shortened V by 1 base and J by 2 bases, and 8 bases separated the two germline ends. The CDR3 region is CASSLVSGQETQYF. The DNA for the CDR3 is TGTGCCAGCAGCTTAGTTAGCGGACAAGAGACCCAGTACTTC.

This rearrangement joins TRBV19 to TRBJ1-6, with 10 positions matching TRBD1. The CDR3 has 15 residues. J gave up 6 bases and V 6 bases, and 5 bases lay outside the gene matches. Germline V gene lookup returns CDR1 LNHDA and CDR2 SQIVND (reference sequence). This CDR3 reads CASSPGQGVNSPLHF. The DNA for the CDR3 is TGTGCCAGTAGCCCCGGACAGGGGGTTAATTCACCCCTCCACTTT.

V usage is TRBV7-9 and J usage is TRBJ2-5; D remains unclear. Germline V gene sequence: CDR1 SEHNR, CDR2 FQNEAQ (reference sequence). CDR3 length: 15 amino acids. Trimming left V 7 bases short and J 0 bases short, with 15 bases between. The chain's CDR3 is CASISDLTYQETQYF. The CDR3 bases are TGTGCCAGCATCTCCGACTTGACGTACCAAGAGACCCAGTACTTC.

The chain couples TRBV4-3 to TRBJ2-7; D remains ambiguous. CDR3 length: 14 amino acids. The V end lost 0 bases, the J end lost 4 bases, and 10 bases lay between the germline ends. Per the germline V gene, CDR1 is LGHNA and CDR2 is YSLEER. This CDR3 reads CASSQDLWAYEQYF. CDR3 DNA: TGCGCCAGCAGCCAAGATCTCTGGGCATACGAGCAGTACTTC.

V is TRBV5-6 and J is TRBJ1-4; 12 bases match TRBD1. J gave up 8 bases and V 3 bases, and 11 bases lay outside the gene matches. This CDR3 is 17 amino acids long. CDR1 and CDR2 from the germline V gene are SGHDT and YYEEEE. CDR3 sequence reads: CASSWSRDRGRREKLFF. DNA of the CDR3: TGTGCCAGCAGCTGGTCCCGGGACAGGGGGCGCCGGGAAAAACTGTTTTTT.

This clone was seen a single time. V is TRBV4-3 and J is TRBJ2-7; TRBD1 matches at 7 bases. The V gene end was trimmed by 7 bases and the J gene end by 0 bases; junction bases not matched to a gene: 3. CDR3 size: 13 residues. CDR1 and CDR2 (germline): LGHNA, YSLEER. The CDR3 region is CASKGQPSYEQYF. CDR3 bases: TGCGCCAGCAAGGGACAGCCCTCCTACGAGCAGTACTTC.

This chain connects TRBV7-8 to TRBJ1-1; TRBD1 might be the D (6 bases). V was trimmed by 5 bases and J by 5 bases, leaving 15 bases between them. CDR1 and CDR2 from the germline V gene are SGHVS and FQNEAQ. The CDR3 is 14 amino acids. The CDR3, as DNA: TGTGCCAGCAGCCTCCTAACAGGGAATACTGAAGCTTTCTTT. Its translation: CASSLLTGNTEAFF.

V and J are TRBV28 and TRBJ2-1; 12 nucleotides match TRBD2. This CDR3 has 18 residues. Germline V gene lookup returns CDR1 MDHEN and CDR2 SYDVKM. After removal of 3 bases from V and 7 bases from J, the junction contained 13 bases not matched to a gene. This CDR3 is CASSFELAGGPGRNEQFF. CDR3 in DNA: TGTGCCAGCAGTTTCGAGCTAGCGGGAGGGCCCGGGAGAAATGAGCAGTTCTTC.

This clone has a handful of counts. This chain links TRBV10-3 with TRBJ1-1; D call uncertain. CDR1 and CDR2 from the germline V gene are ENHRY and SYGVKD. Between the trimmed V and J ends, which lost 9 bases and 0 bases, there was a span of 11 bases. The length of the CDR3 is 13 residues. The CDR3 DNA reads TGTGCCATGCGCCGGGGTTTGAACACTGAAGCTTTCTTT. This translates into CAMRRGLNTEAFF.

This clone was seen a few times. The V call is TRBV2, the J call TRBJ1-1; 9 bases line up with TRBD1. The CDR3 extends over 14 amino acids. The germline V gene encodes CDR1 SNHLY and CDR2 FYNNEI. V lost 8 bases and J lost 6; bases outside the gene matches: 10. CDR3 sequence: CASGGGQGPSEAFF. CDR3 bases: TGTGCCAGCGGGGGGGGACAGGGACCTTCTGAAGCTTTCTTT.

The chain uses TRBV2 and TRBJ2-5; no clear D. The length of the CDR3 is 11 residues. Trimming left V 3 bases short and J 7 bases short, with 6 bases between. Germline V gene sequence: CDR1 SNHLY, CDR2 FYNNEI. In DNA, the CDR3 is TGTGCCAGCAGTGATAGCCTGACCCAGTACTTC. It translates to CASSDSLTQYF.

V usage is TRBV19 and J usage is TRBJ1-1; 7 nucleotides agree with TRBD1. The CDR3 is 16 amino acids. After removal of 3 bases from V and 5 bases from J, the junction contained 12 bases not matched to a gene. CDR1 LNHDA and CDR2 SQIVND come from the germline V gene (reference sequence). The CDR3 loop is CASSIFPGGGLTEAFF. CDR3 coding DNA: TGTGCCAGTAGTATTTTCCCGGGAGGGGGCCTTACTGAAGCTTTCTTT.

The chain combines TRBV5-1 with TRBJ2-3; 7 nucleotides line up with TRBD2. The CDR3 is 14 residues long. Trimming cost V 1 base and J 6 bases; bases outside gene matches: 5. Germline CDR1 and CDR2: SGHRS and YFSETQ. The CDR3 protein is CASSLSGGGDTQYF. The CDR3 nucleotides read TGCGCCAGCAGCTTGTCGGGGGGAGGGGATACGCAGTATTTT.

The chain uses TRBV7-2 and TRBJ2-2; no reliable D call. The germline V and J ends were trimmed by 4 bases and 5 bases, with 8 bases remaining between them. The CDR3 runs 13 residues. Germline assignment: CDR1 SGHTA and CDR2 FQGNSA. The DNA for the CDR3 is TGTGCCAGCAGCTCCTACGGTACCGGGGAGCTGTTTTTT. Translation: CASSSYGTGELFF.

The chain carries TRBV15 and TRBJ2-1, with D possibly TRBD1 on 5 matching bases. The V end was cut by 6 bases, the J end by 0 bases, with 9 bases between. Germline CDR1 LNHNV, CDR2 YYDKDF (reference sequence). The CDR3 sequence is 14 residues long. The CDR3 sequence is CATSRRVSYNEQFF. The CDR3 DNA is TGTGCCACCAGTCGCAGGGTCTCCTACAATGAGCAGTTCTTC.

CDR3 sequence reads: CASSPGTRDTQYF. For the CDR3, the DNA is TGCGCCAGCAGTCCCGGGACTCGAGATACGCAGTATTTT. The chain links TRBV5-1 to TRBJ2-3; a weak D match, TRBD2 (6 bases). The V end lost 5 bases, the J end lost 5 bases, and 12 bases lay between the germline ends. The CDR3 consists of 13 residues. CDR1 SGHRS and CDR2 YFSETQ come from the germline V gene.

This chain joins TRBV6-8 and TRBJ1-4; possible D gene TRBD1, 6 bases. The germline gives CDR1 MNHGY, CDR2 SAAAGT. CDR3 length: 20 residues. V shed 2 bases and J shed 6 bases, with 28 bases lying between them. CDR3 nucleotide sequence: TGTGCCAGCAGTTACCAGAAAGTTGGGACACCAAGGGGGGGGCATGAAAAACTGTTTTTT. Its translation: CASSYQKVGTPRGGHEKLFF.

The chain joins TRBV6-8 to TRBJ2-3; 11 nucleotides align to TRBD2. The V gene's germline CDR1 is MNHGY and CDR2 SAAAGT. Unmatched junction bases numbered 13, after V lost 7 bases and J lost 7 bases. The CDR3 has 16 residues. CDR3 nucleotides: TGTGCCAGCACCATCGTAGGGACTAGCGGAAATTATACGCAGTATTTT. As protein: CASTIVGTSGNYTQYF.